Below are 16 T cell receptor beta chains sequenced from a single sample in a study of blood T cell repertoires in COVID-19. The method was immunoSEQ multiplex PCR; TCRdb's version includes in-frame clones alone and lacks a portion of them. Seen here are a few hundred thousand clones, about 83% observed once, and the top ten hold 1.5%. The sample consisted of peripheral blood. The source is a woman aged 35 to 49 who had recovered from COVID-19.

This clone is a singleton in its sample. The chain links TRBV5-6 to TRBJ2-3; no firm D call. Germline V gene data show CDR1 as SGHDT and CDR2 as YYEEEE. This CDR3 contains 12 residues. V dropped 3 bases and J dropped 2 bases, with 4 bases sitting between them. Written as DNA, the CDR3 is TGTGCCAGCAGCTCCAACACAGATACGCAGTATTTT. Translated: CASSSNTDTQYF.

The V and J genes are TRBV6-5 and TRBJ2-7, with D perhaps TRBD1 (6 bases). The ends were cut back, 6 bases at V and 3 bases at J, with 12 bases in the middle. CDR1 is MNHEY and CDR2 is SVGAGI in the germline V gene. CDR3 length: 13 amino acids. The CDR3 DNA sequence: TGTGCCAGCAGAGGACAGATTGTCTACGAGCAGTACTTC. Translating gives CASRGQIVYEQYF.

The chain joins TRBV11-2 to TRBJ1-4; maybe TRBD1 (5 bases). The CDR3 sequence is 14 residues long. The ends were cut back, 3 bases at V and 0 bases at J, with 5 bases in the middle. Germline values: CDR1 SGHAT, CDR2 FQNNGV. The CDR3 here is CASSLTATNEKLFF. CDR3 DNA sequence: TGTGCCAGCAGCTTGACAGCAACTAATGAAAAACTGTTTTTT. The full variable domain, in which reference TRBV11-2 and TRBJ1-4 provide the parts outside the CDR3, is EAGVAQSPRYKIIEKRQSVAFWCNPISGHATLYWYQQILGQGPKLLIQFQNNGVVDDSQLPKDRFSAERLKGVDSTLKIQPAKLEDSAVYLCASSLTATNEKLFFGSGTQLSVL.

The rearrangement uses TRBV6-5 and TRBJ2-7; 7 nucleotides match TRBD1. The ends lost 6 bases at V and 6 bases at J; junction bases unmatched: 8. The CDR3 loop spans 13 amino acids. Germline-derived CDR1 and CDR2 are MNHEY and SVGAGI. CDR3 DNA: TGTGCCAGCAGCGAGACAGGGAGTCGCGAGCAGTACTTC. This codes for CASSETGSREQYF.

The genes are TRBV2 and TRBJ2-1, with 10 bases aligning to TRBD1. Germline loops: CDR1 SNHLY, CDR2 FYNNEI. Trimming removed 7 bases from V and 6 bases from J; junction bases left unmatched: 3. The CDR3 spans 13 residues. CDR3 in amino acids: CASKWTGGNEQFF. The CDR3 DNA reads as TGTGCCAGCAAGTGGACAGGGGGCAATGAGCAGTTCTTC.

The V call is TRBV5-1, the J call TRBJ2-2, with TRBD1 matching 8 bases. Germline V gene data show CDR1 as SGHRS and CDR2 as YFSETQ. The CDR3 runs to 15 residues. V gave up 9 bases and J gave up 1 base; unmatched junction bases: 8. The CDR3 spells CATHNRGVNTGELFF. The CDR3 bases are TGCGCCACCCACAACAGGGGGGTGAACACCGGGGAGCTGTTTTTT. The whole variable domain, filled in from reference TRBV5-1 and TRBJ2-2, reads KAGVTQTPRYLIKTRGQQVTLSCSPISGHRSVSWYQQTPGQGLQFLFEYFSETQRNKGNFPGRFSGRQFSNSRSEMNVSTLELGDSALYLCATHNRGVNTGELFFGEGSRLTVL.

The chain joins TRBV7-9 to TRBJ1-4, with 7 bases aligning to TRBD1. Trimming removed 6 bases from V and 5 bases from J; junction bases left unmatched: 6. This CDR3 is built from 14 residues. Germline V gene data show CDR1 as SEHNR and CDR2 as FQNEAQ (reference sequence). The CDR3 loop is CASRSGTDNEKLFF. The DNA of the CDR3 is TGTGCCAGCAGGTCCGGGACAGACAATGAAAAACTGTTTTTT.

V is TRBV5-1 and J is TRBJ2-1; 10 bases are shared with TRBD2. Trimming cost V 4 bases and J 1 base; bases outside gene matches: 11. The germline CDR1 and CDR2 sequences are SGHRS and YFSETQ. The CDR3 runs to 18 residues. CDR3 in DNA: TGCGCCAGCAGCACGGAAGGAGCGGGGGGGTTTTCCTACAATGAGCAGTTCTTC. This codes for CASSTEGAGGFSYNEQFF.

This chain joins TRBV5-4 and TRBJ1-3; 8 nucleotides match TRBD1. V lost 4 bases and J lost 3; bases outside the gene matches: 3. The CDR3 runs to 14 residues. Germline loops: CDR1 SGHNT, CDR2 YYREEE (reference sequence). Here the CDR3 DNA reads TGTGCCAGCAGCGTCGACAGGGGTGGAAACACCATATATTTT. Protein sequence: CASSVDRGGNTIYF.

With respect to this clone: This CDR3 is also generated by other DNA sequences in the sample. The gene calls are TRBV3-1 (or the pseudogene TRBV3-2) and TRBJ1-5; 8 bases are shared with TRBD1. This CDR3 has 14 amino acids. V lost 4 bases, J lost 2 bases, and 1 base stayed unmatched. Germline-derived CDR1 and CDR2 are LGHDT and YNNKEL (reference sequence). CDR3 in DNA: TGTGCCAGCAGCCCACAGGGGGGCAATCAGCCCCAGCATTTT. Protein: CASSPQGGNQPQHF.

The chain combines TRBV5-1 with TRBJ2-7; D is possibly TRBD2 (6 bases). Trimming removed 4 bases from V and 4 bases from J, with 15 bases in between. Germline CDR1 reads SGHRS; CDR2 reads YFSETQ. The CDR3 length is 14 residues. This chain's CDR3 is CASSPGTDAYEQYF. The CDR3 region has the DNA TGCGCCAGCAGCCCCGGGACTGATGCGTACGAGCAGTACTTC.

The chain is built from TRBV27 and TRBJ1-6, with D maybe TRBD1 (5 bases). Trimming removed 3 bases from V and 1 base from J, with 13 bases in between. In germline, CDR1 is MNHEY, CDR2 SMNVEV (reference sequence). CDR3 size: 17 residues. The CDR3 nucleotides are TGTGCCAGCAGTTTGAGCCAGGGTCGGTCCTATAATTCACCCCTCCACTTT. Protein: CASSLSQGRSYNSPLHF.

The chain couples TRBV18 to TRBJ2-7, with TRBD1 identical over 7 bases. The V gene's germline CDR1 is KGHSH and CDR2 LQKENI. Trimming took 2 bases from V and 2 from J; bases not matched to a gene: 6. The CDR3 has 15 residues. In DNA form, the CDR3 reads TGTGCCAGCTCACCATCAAGCCAGGGGGCCTACGAGCAGTACTTC. Amino acids: CASSPSSQGAYEQYF.

The chain couples TRBV30 to TRBJ1-2, with D perhaps TRBD1 (5 bases). The CDR3 spans 13 residues. Germline lookup yields CDR1 GTSNPN and CDR2 SVGIG (reference sequence). CDR3 DNA sequence: TGTGTTTGGGCAAGGGAGGGGTACTATGGCTACACCTTC. It yields the protein CVWAREGYYGYTF.

CDR3 DNA sequence: TGTGCCATCCTAGGAACTATAGGAAATTCACCCCTCCACTTT. The encoded protein is CAILGTIGNSPLHF. This chain uses TRBV28 with TRBJ1-6; D gene ambiguous. Trimming left V 10 bases short and J 7 bases short, with 17 bases between. This CDR3 is built from 14 residues. Germline V gene sequence: CDR1 MDHEN, CDR2 SYDVKM.

The V gene is TRBV11-3, the J gene TRBJ1-6; no firm D call. Germline loops: CDR1 SGHNT, CDR2 YENEEA. This CDR3 contains 12 residues. The V end lost 2 bases, the J end lost 7 bases, and 3 bases lay between the germline ends. CDR3 DNA: TGTGCCAGCAGCTTAAGCAATTCACCCCTCCACTTT. Amino acid sequence: CASSLSNSPLHF.